Listed below are T cell receptor beta chains from one sample, sequenced in a study of T-cell reconstitution after alpha-beta-depleted transplantation in children. Using its own MiXCR run on the PCR reads, TCRdb lists one record per CDR3 protein. The top ten clones hold 27% of a sample with some 450,000 distinct CDR3 sequences, 43% of them seen once. The sample here was PBMCs, taken before TCRalphabeta/CD19-depleted stem cell transplant. The receptor set was obtained from a girl aged 2 to 9 with aplastic anemia, due to receive a stem cell transplant. CDR3s include the opening cysteine and the closing phenylalanine or tryptophan. A D gene is named only where the DNA matches it firmly. Part of the rows lack a size; the others show once, few, many or a class for expanded clones.

few | TRBJ2-5 | TRBV20-1 | TRBD1 | CSARAPHRGRETQYF | TGCAGTGCTAGAGCCCCCCACAGGGGGCGGGAGACCCAGTACTTC
many | TRBJ2-2 | TRBV29-1 | TRBD1 | CSVVRGRGTGELFF | TGCAGCGTTGTCAGGGGGCGCGGCACCGGGGAGCTGTTTTTT
NA | TRBJ1-2 | TRBV28 | TRBD1 | CASSYGLPGQGSYGYTF | TGTGCCAGCAGTTATGGATTACCGGGACAGGGGAGCTATGGCTACACCTTC
once | TRBJ2-3 | TRBV6-1 | NA | CASSELGSRGWTDTQYF | TGTGCCAGCAGTGAACTAGGAAGTCGAGGTTGGACAGATACGCAGTATTTT
NA | TRBJ2-5 | TRBV20-1 | NA | CSAPLAFQETQYF | TGCAGTGCTCCTCTAGCGTTTCAAGAGACCCAGTACTTC
NA | TRBJ1-4 | TRBV5-6 | NA | CANNENPSGGYEKLFF | TGTGCCAACAACGAAAACCCCTCGGGGGGGTACGAAAAACTGTTTTTT
NA | TRBJ1-5 | TRBV7-8 | TRBD1 | CASSLGRTGIGNQPQHF | TGTGCCAGCAGCTTAGGGAGGACAGGAATTGGCAATCAGCCCCAGCATTTT
once | TRBJ2-2 | TRBV28 | NA | CASSLSKKNTGELFF | TGTGCCAGCAGTTTAAGCAAGAAGAACACCGGGGAGCTGTTTTTT
NA | TRBJ2-3 | TRBV29-1 | TRBD2 | CSVGLAPSSSTDTQYF | TGCAGCGTCGGACTAGCGCCATCATCTAGCACAGATACGCAGTATTTT
NA | TRBJ2-2 | TRBV7-2 | NA | CVSSLAVTNTGELFF | TGTGTCAGCAGCTTGGCCGTTACGAACACCGGGGAGCTGTTTTTT
NA | TRBJ1-4 | TRBV20-1 | NA | CSARPPTNEKLFF | TGCAGTGCCAGACCCCCAACTAATGAAAAACTGTTTTTT
NA | TRBJ2-7 | TRBV7-9 | NA | CASSVISGGEQYF | TGTGCCAGCAGCGTAATTAGTGGTGGCGAGCAGTACTTC
NA | TRBJ2-1 | TRBV10-3 | NA | CAILRQVTNEQFF | TGTGCCATCCTCAGACAGGTAACCAATGAGCAGTTCTTC
few | TRBJ2-7 | TRBV20-1 | TRBD2 | CSASGTSGKSVYEQYF | TGCAGTGCTAGCGGGACTAGCGGTAAGAGCGTCTACGAGCAGTACTTC
NA | TRBJ1-5 | TRBV28 | NA | CASGVGSNQPQHF | TGTGCCAGCGGGGTGGGGAGCAATCAGCCCCAGCATTTT